What follows describes a single T cell receptor (beta chain). The antigen is undetermined. This entry comes from a study of T cell responses to AZD1222 COVID-19 vaccine. Study-wide results and limits: Across the whole spike, CD4 TCRs peaked at regions 160-218 and 743-854. The breadth and depth of Spike-specific TCRs increased once two AZD1222 doses had been given.

The V gene's germline CDR1 is MNHEY and CDR2 SVGEGT. The CDR3 consists of 16 residues. The V and J ends lost 2 bases and 8 bases respectively, with 21 bases between them. Libraries were prepared by immunoSEQ multiplex PCR; TCRdb keeps only in-frame clonotypes and omits some of them. The repertoire includes about 150,000 clones, approximately 89% of them detected once, and less than 5.5% sits in the top ten. The gene calls are TRBV6-2 or TRBV6-3 and TRBJ2-5; D is uncertain. This TCR came from an adult in good health. The starting material was peripheral blood, obtained on day 0 of AZD1222 vaccination. CDR3 DNA sequence: TGTGCCAGCAGTTACGATAGGGATTACGTTGGTTTTACCCAGTACTTC. Its translation is CASSYDRDYVGFTQYF.